Reported below is one TCR beta chain. Its antigen is unknown. There are no base qualities to consult, and no much larger clone falls within one base. The data were obtained in a study of shared clonotypes between healthy human individuals (dated by TCRdb to the early 2020s). As for the study more broadly: Two women and a few men aged 18 to 49 years were included in the cohort. Per donor, three plates each were used for CD4 naive and CD4 memory, two for CD8 naive, and one for CD8 memory. The study deeply sequenced blood TCR repertoires of several healthy adults to estimate repertoire size and the extent of clonotype sharing between individuals. Between about 0.85 and 9.5 billion PBMCs per donor were obtained by leukapheresis. To increase sequencing depth and limit assay-specific biases, different laboratories used diverse techniques to prepare libraries and sequence TCR repertoires.

Study-wide findings and limitations: Sharing across several donors was observed for about 5% of naive CD4, 3% to 3.5% of naive CD8, about 2.3% of memory CD4, and around 0.4% of memory CD8 clonotypes. Larger estimated clonotype richness was generally found for naive subsets than for memory subsets. Pairwise subsampling indicated that sequencing depth was expected to affect the degree of clonotype sharing among donors. Compared with non-shared clonotypes, the clonotypes found in all four sorted-subset donors had higher generation probabilities. Even with the large sequencing depth, rarefaction of the sorted-subset datasets indicated that sequencing was incomplete. Because the study included only a small number of donors, the genetic and exposure-history diversity represented was limited. Sampling was restricted to blood, and TCR repertoires in tissue are likely to differ from TCR repertoires in blood.

TCR CDR3 regions were amplified from genomic DNA by multiplex PCR using the deep immunoSEQ assay. Extracted genomic DNA from each cell subset was distributed evenly across all wells of several immunoSEQ 96-well plates, and each plate was treated as a replicate. For sorted subsets, each replicate PCR was loaded with 200 ng genomic DNA, equivalent to 25,000 to 35,000 T cell genomes. Purified libraries were measured with a Qubit 3.0 fluorometer, size-checked on a Bioanalyzer 2100, and measured again with the KAPA Library Quantification kit. Every immunoSEQ 96-well plate was sequenced on a dedicated single-read 150-cycle Illumina NextSeq 550 flow cell. In the source study's methods: Because the immunoSEQ output included only junctional sequences and no quality scores, the filtering could not be the same as the filtering used for full-length reads. Sequences were annotated with PyIR, a Python wrapper for IgBLAST v1.9, using IMGT germline references to assign V/J genes and CDR3. Reads were filtered out if the reads had weak V/J assignments (E-value above 1e-6), no CDR3, stop codons, out-of-frame junctions, or ambiguous translated residues. V3J clonotypes were defined as sequences sharing an identical inferred V gene, J gene, and CDR3 amino acid sequence. The percentage overlap between two repertoires was calculated by dividing the number of shared unique clonotypes by the size of the smaller repertoire. Three approaches were used to assess repertoire richness: RTK rarefaction, the Chao1 estimator, and Recon v2.1 estimates of unobserved clonotypes. For all TCRbeta clonotypes obtained by the gDNA method from a few donors, generation probabilities were computed with OLGA. TCRdb's version of the immuneACCESS table is confined to in-frame rearrangements and falls short of the full clone set. An unresolved V gene accounts for under half of the shortfall where checked; the remainder is of unknown origin. V and J calls and clone size are as listed in that table; D and trimming were resolved from the DNA. This sample lists about 230,000 clones; approximately 65% were detected once. Roughly 10% of the sample rests with the top ten.

Donors were healthy HIV-negative adults with no recently reported acute infections or vaccinations. Only Caucasian adults living in Nashville, Tennessee, USA were represented among the donors. CD4+ T cells were enriched by magnetic negative selection; naive cells were then positively selected on CD45RA, and the negative fraction formed the memory subset. Blood was obtained by leukapheresis, after which PBMCs were separated by Ficoll-Histopaque density gradient centrifugation and cryopreserved in liquid nitrogen vapor phase. Analytical flow cytometry was used to check the purity and quantity of each magnetically sorted T cell population. Each sorted fraction had its genomic DNA isolated and then quantified by UV absorbance on a Nanodrop 2000c. As encoded in the germline V gene, CDR1 is SGHRS while CDR2 is YFSETQ. At the junction V is shortened by 0 bases and J by 4 bases, with 8 bases in between. The CDR3 sequence holds 14 residues, the cysteine and phenylalanine included. Only the CDR3 portion is preserved as DNA: 42 bases, with reading frame beginning at the first base.

The V and J genes are TRBV5-1 and TRBJ2-1; no D gene call is confident. This sequence originates from a man under 40 in good health. Sequenced sample: memory CD4+ T cells sorted from blood. Interpreted using the paper, the cell subset or site label stands for: CD45RA-negative fraction. The sequence in DNA is TGCGCCAGCAGCTTGGCAGCAGATTACAATGAGCAGTTCTTC. The resulting protein is CASSLAADYNEQFF.